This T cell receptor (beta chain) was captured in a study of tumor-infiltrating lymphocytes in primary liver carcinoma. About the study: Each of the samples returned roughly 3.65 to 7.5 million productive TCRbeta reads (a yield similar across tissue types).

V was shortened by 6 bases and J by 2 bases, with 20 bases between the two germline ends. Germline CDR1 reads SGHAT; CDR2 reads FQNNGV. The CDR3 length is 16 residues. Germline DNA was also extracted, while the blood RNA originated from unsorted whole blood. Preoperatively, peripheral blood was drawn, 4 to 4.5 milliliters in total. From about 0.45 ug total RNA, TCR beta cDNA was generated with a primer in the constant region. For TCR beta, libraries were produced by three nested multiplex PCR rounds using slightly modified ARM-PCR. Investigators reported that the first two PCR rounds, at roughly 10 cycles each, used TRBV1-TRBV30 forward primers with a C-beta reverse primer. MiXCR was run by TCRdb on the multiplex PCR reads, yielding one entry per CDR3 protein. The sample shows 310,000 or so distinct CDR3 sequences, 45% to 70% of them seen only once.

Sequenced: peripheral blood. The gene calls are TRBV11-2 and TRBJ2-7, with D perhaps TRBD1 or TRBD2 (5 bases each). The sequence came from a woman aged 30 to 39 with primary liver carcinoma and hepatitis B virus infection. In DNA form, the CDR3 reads TGTGCCAGCAGTCCCTTTTCAGCGAGGGGTGCCTACGAGCAGTACTTC. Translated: CASSPFSARGAYEQYF.